This TCR beta chain was retrieved from a study of blood T cell repertoires in COVID-19. Study details: Spain, Italy and the United States supplied samples that represented acute and convalescent COVID-19.

CDR3 length: 15 amino acids. The germline gives CDR1 SGHKS, CDR2 YYEKEE (reference sequence). The trim removed 4 bases at V and 3 bases at J, leaving 9 bases unmatched. In the original analysis: Amplification with reference gene primers provided the estimates of nucleated cell counts. Some clones are missing from TCRdb's copy, which holds only in-frame ones; the method was immunoSEQ multiplex PCR. The V and J calls and clone size come from that table; D and trimming were worked out from the DNA. The sample lists about 180,000 clones; more than 75% were seen once. Seattle enrolled patients during active infection and tracked them longitudinally.

V gene TRBV5-5 combines with J gene TRBJ1-1, with 7 bases lining up with TRBD1. Sequencing input: peripheral blood. This sequence was found in a person aged 65-85 years with COVID-19, enrolled during active disease. CDR3 DNA: TGTGCCAGCAGCCGCCAAACAGGGGATTACACTGAAGCTTTCTTT. Translated, it gives CASSRQTGDYTEAFF. Filled out from reference TRBV5-5 and TRBJ1-1, the complete variable domain reads DAGVTQSPTHLIKTRGQQVTLRCSPISGHKSVSWYQQVLGQGPQFIFQYYEKEERGRGNFPDRFSARQFPNYSSELNVNALLLGDSALYLCASSRQTGDYTEAFFGQGTRLTVV.